The present T cell receptor beta chain was sequenced within a study of T cells in Graves' hyperthyroidism and ophthalmopathy. Study as a whole: Any treatment followed the collection of peripheral blood at initial diagnosis.

Ten or more counts support this clonotype. Antigen: not known. 9.5 to 10 ml fresh peripheral blood yielded the PBMCs. Amplification yielded TCR beta CDR3 regions, with RNA transcripts as the source. TCR CDR3 regions were first amplified by RT-PCR with HTBI primers. TCRdb processed the multiplex PCR reads anew with MiXCR; each CDR3 protein has one entry. The sample carries 300,000 to 450,000 distinct CDR3 sequences, about a sixth recorded once. Study-wide results and caveats: Ophthalmopathy, which appeared later, was predicted by the model a median about 5.9 months before onset.

Sequencing was carried out using blood. The TCR originated in a woman between 40 and 55 years old with Graves' ophthalmopathy.

In nucleotides, the CDR3 is TGCGCCAGCAGCCACAGGACAGGGACCCCCTACGAGCAGTACTTC. Amino acid sequence: CASSHRTGTPYEQYF. The chain recombines TRBV4-1 with TRBJ2-7; 8 nucleotides align to TRBD1. The CDR3 consists of 15 residues. Per the germline V gene, CDR1 is MGHRA and CDR2 is YSYEKL. The V and J ends lost 3 bases and 2 bases, in that order; junction bases with no gene match: 6.